These 14 T cell receptor beta chains share one sample of origin, sequenced in a study of circulating tumor DNA in untreated peripheral T-cell lymphoma. Generated by immunoSEQ multiplex PCR, the TCRdb table keeps only in-frame clones and is missing some. The data contain about 8,500 clones, 80% to 85% of them seen just once; the ten biggest clones take up roughly 2.1%. Specimen: tumor tissue. The receptor source for this set is a human donor with peripheral T-cell lymphoma.

The J gene is TRBJ1-2, the V gene TRBV6-8; D is perhaps TRBD1 (5 bases). The germline V gene has CDR1 MNHGY and CDR2 SAAAGT. The V and J ends lost 7 bases and 3 bases respectively, with 9 bases between them. The CDR3 runs to 12 residues. In nucleotides, the CDR3 is TGTGCCAGCACAGACAGCCACTATGGCTACACCTTC. Its protein is CASTDSHYGYTF.

CDR3 loop: CASSPVGGSNQPQHF. DNA of the CDR3: TGTGCCAGCTCACCGGTAGGGGGCAGTAATCAGCCCCAGCATTTT. The genes are TRBV18 and TRBJ1-5; 7 bases are shared with TRBD1. The CDR3 is 15 amino acids. CDR1 is KGHSH and CDR2 is LQKENI in the germline V gene. The trim removed 3 bases at V and 4 bases at J, leaving 6 bases unmatched.

The chain uses TRBV11-3 and TRBJ2-4; 13 bases align to TRBD2. Germline CDR1 reads SGHNT; CDR2 reads YENEEA. CDR3 size: 16 residues. With 5 bases clipped from V and 8 bases from J, the junction kept 9 bases outside the gene matches. CDR3 sequence: CASSPRTSGGADIQYF. CDR3 nucleotides: TGTGCCAGCAGCCCGCGTACTAGCGGGGGGGCGGACATTCAGTACTTC.

The rearrangement joins TRBV6-8 to TRBJ2-5, with a tentative D call TRBD2 (6 bases). V lost 4 bases and J lost 4, with 19 bases in between. Per germline, CDR1 MNHGY and CDR2 SAAAGT. The CDR3 runs 16 residues. The CDR3 sequence: CASSSAEGIFGETQYF. CDR3 nucleotides: TGTGCCAGCAGTTCAGCGGAGGGGATATTTGGAGAGACCCAGTACTTC.

The chain couples TRBV1 to TRBJ1-1. TRBV1 is a recognized pseudogene. The CDR3 is 16 amino acids. The CDR3 DNA reads as TGCGCCAGCAGCCAAGATATAGGGCGGTCGAACACTGAAGCTTTCTTT. Protein product: CASSQDIGRSNTEAFF.

This chain links TRBV30 with TRBJ2-7; no clear D. Trimming removed 4 bases from V and 2 bases from J, with 12 bases in between. CDR1 and CDR2 from the germline V gene are GTSNPN and SVGIG (reference sequence). The CDR3 contains 13 residues. The CDR3 sequence: CAWTRVDTYEQYF. CDR3 nucleotides: TGTGCCTGGACAAGGGTAGACACCTACGAGCAGTACTTC.

This clone appeared a few times. The chain uses TRBV19 and TRBJ1-2; 9 bases are shared with TRBD1. The junction had 15 bases not matched to a gene; V was cut back by 5 bases and J by 8 bases. CDR3 length: 16 amino acids. Germline V lookup: CDR1 LNHDA, CDR2 SQIVND (reference sequence). CDR3 in DNA: TGTGCCAGTAGTGATCACAGACAGGGGGGACCATCAGGCTACACCTTC. Translating gives CASSDHRQGGPSGYTF.

V usage is TRBV18 and J usage is TRBJ2-3; TRBD2 matches 10 bases. The CDR3 is made up of 17 amino acids. Germline V gives CDR1 KGHSH, CDR2 LQKENI. V trimming: 0 bases; J trimming: 0 bases; junction bases outside the gene matches: 3. Here the CDR3 DNA reads TGTGCCAGCTCACCACCCAGGACTAGCGGTAGCACAGATACGCAGTATTTT. It yields the protein CASSPPRTSGSTDTQYF.

This chain uses TRBV6-8 with TRBJ1-2; 8 bases map to TRBD1. V gave up 5 bases and J gave up 3 bases; unmatched junction bases: 2. Germline CDR1 and CDR2: MNHGY and SAAAGT. This CDR3 has 13 amino acids. The CDR3 protein is CASSRDRYYGYTF. CDR3 nucleotide sequence: TGTGCCAGCAGTCGGGACAGGTACTATGGCTACACCTTC.

V gene TRBV11-3 combines with J gene TRBJ2-3; D is tentatively TRBD1 or TRBD2 (5 bases each). V was clipped by 4 bases and J by 0 bases, with 11 bases between them. Germline CDR1 SGHNT, CDR2 YENEEA. The CDR3 consists of 15 residues. The CDR3 DNA is TGTGCCAGCAGCTCGGGACGGACTAGCACAGATACGCAGTATTTT. Its protein is CASSSGRTSTDTQYF.

V gene TRBV6-8 combines with J gene TRBJ2-7; D gene ambiguous. This CDR3 is built from 13 residues. The ends were cut back, 0 bases at V and 4 bases at J, with 7 bases in the middle. Germline V gives CDR1 MNHGY, CDR2 SAAAGT. The CDR3 coding sequence is TGTGCCAGCAGTTACTCGACTGGTTACGAGCAGTACTTC. Translated: CASSYSTGYEQYF.

The chain is built from TRBV11-1 and TRBJ2-3; D not resolved. The germline gives CDR1 SGHAT, CDR2 FQDESV (reference sequence). Trimming removed 1 base from V and 2 bases from J, with 7 bases in between. The CDR3 sequence is 14 residues long. CDR3 DNA: TGTGCCAGCAGCTTAGACAGACCCACAGATACGCAGTATTTT. Translating gives CASSLDRPTDTQYF.

This clone was picked up one time. Other DNA sequences in the same sample also yield this CDR3. The genes are TRBV6-8 and TRBJ1-1; no clear D. This CDR3 region has 13 residues. V was shortened by 0 bases and J by 1 base, with 3 bases between the two germline ends. CDR1 is MNHGY and CDR2 is SAAAGT in the germline V gene. This CDR3 reads CASSYSRNTEAFF. CDR3 DNA sequence: TGTGCCAGCAGTTACTCCCGGAACACTGAAGCTTTCTTT.

The chain carries TRBV19 and TRBJ1-6, with D tentatively TRBD1 (6 bases). The CDR3 length is 14 residues. Looked up from germline, CDR1 is LNHDA and CDR2 is SQIVND (reference sequence). Between the trimmed V and J ends, which lost 5 bases and 14 bases, there was a span of 19 bases. CDR3 in DNA: TGTGCCAGTAGTGAATACAGCGGGGCAGGGGCCCTCCACTTT. Translated: CASSEYSGAGALHF.